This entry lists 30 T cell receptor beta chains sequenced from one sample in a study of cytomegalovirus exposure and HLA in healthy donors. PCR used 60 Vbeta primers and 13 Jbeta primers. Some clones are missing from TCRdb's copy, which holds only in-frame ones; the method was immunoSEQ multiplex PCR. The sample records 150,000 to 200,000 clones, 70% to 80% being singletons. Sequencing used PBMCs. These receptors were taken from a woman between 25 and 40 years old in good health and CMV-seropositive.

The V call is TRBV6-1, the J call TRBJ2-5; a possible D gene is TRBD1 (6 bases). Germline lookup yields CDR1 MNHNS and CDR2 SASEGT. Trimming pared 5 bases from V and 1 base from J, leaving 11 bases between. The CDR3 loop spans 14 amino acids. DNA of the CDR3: TGTGCCAGCAGTCGACAGGTTCGCCAAGAGACCCAGTACTTC. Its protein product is CASSRQVRQETQYF.

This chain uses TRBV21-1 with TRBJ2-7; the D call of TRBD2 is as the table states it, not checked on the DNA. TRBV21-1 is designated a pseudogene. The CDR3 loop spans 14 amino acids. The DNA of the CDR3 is TGTGCCAGCAGCCAAGGGGGGAGGGCCTGCGAGCAGTACTTC. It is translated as CASSQGGRACEQYF.

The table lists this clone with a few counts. CDR3 nucleotides: TGTGCCAGCAGTTACGATCTCTCGGGCGAGCAGTACTTC. Translating gives CASSYDLSGEQYF. The V and J genes are TRBV6-6 and TRBJ2-7, with D unresolved. The CDR3 is made up of 13 amino acids. Germline V gene data show CDR1 as MNHNY and CDR2 as SVGAGI (reference sequence). Deletions cut 2 bases from V and 6 bases from J, with 11 bases between.

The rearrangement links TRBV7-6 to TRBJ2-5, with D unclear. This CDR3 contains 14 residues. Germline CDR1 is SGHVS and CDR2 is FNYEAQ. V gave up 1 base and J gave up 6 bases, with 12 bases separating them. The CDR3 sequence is CASSLGSDFQTQYF. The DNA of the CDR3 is TGTGCCAGCAGCTTAGGGTCTGACTTCCAGACCCAGTACTTC. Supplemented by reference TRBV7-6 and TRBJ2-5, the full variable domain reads GAGVSQSPRYKVTKRGQDVALRCDPISGHVSLYWYRQALGQGPEFLTYFNYEAQQDKSGLPNDRFSAERPEGSISTLTIQRTEQRDSAMYRCASSLGSDFQTQYFGPGTRLLVL.

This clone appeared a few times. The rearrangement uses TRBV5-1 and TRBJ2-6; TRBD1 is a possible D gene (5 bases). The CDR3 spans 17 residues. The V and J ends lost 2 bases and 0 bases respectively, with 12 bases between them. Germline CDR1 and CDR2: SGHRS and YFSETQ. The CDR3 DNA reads TGCGCCAGCAGCTTAGGGGTCCCCTCCTCTGGGGCCAACGTCCTGACTTTC. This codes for CASSLGVPSSGANVLTF.

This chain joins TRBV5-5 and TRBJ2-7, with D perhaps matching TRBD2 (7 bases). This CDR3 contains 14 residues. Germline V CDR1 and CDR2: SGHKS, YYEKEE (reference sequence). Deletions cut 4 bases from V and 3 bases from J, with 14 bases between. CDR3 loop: CASSPGGGSYEQYF. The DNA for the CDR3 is TGTGCCAGCAGCCCGGGGGGCGGTAGCTACGAGCAGTACTTC.

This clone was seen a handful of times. The CDR3 protein is CASSFSAGGIYTEAFF. Here the CDR3 DNA reads TGTGCCAGCAGCTTTTCGGCGGGGGGTATCTACACTGAAGCTTTCTTT. The chain recombines TRBV11-2 with TRBJ1-1; tentative D call: TRBD1 (5 bases). This CDR3 spans 16 amino acids. V was clipped by 3 bases and J by 3 bases, with 17 bases between them. Germline V lookup: CDR1 SGHAT, CDR2 FQNNGV. The full variable domain, rest sourced from reference TRBV11-2 and TRBJ1-1, is EAGVAQSPRYKIIEKRQSVAFWCNPISGHATLYWYQQILGQGPKLLIQFQNNGVVDDSQLPKDRFSAERLKGVDSTLKIQPAKLEDSAVYLCASSFSAGGIYTEAFFGQGTRLTVV.

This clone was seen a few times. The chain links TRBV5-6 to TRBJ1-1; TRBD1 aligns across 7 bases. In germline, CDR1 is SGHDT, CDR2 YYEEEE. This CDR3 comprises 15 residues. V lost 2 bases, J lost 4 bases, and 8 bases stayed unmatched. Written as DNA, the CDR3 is TGTGCCAGCAGCTTTCCACTAGGGGGCACCACTGAAGCTTTCTTT. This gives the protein CASSFPLGGTTEAFF.

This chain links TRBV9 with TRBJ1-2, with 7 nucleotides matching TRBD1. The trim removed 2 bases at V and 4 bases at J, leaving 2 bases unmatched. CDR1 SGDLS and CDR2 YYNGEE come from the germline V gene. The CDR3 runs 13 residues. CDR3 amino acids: CASSVQGGYGYTF. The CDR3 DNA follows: TGTGCCAGCAGCGTTCAGGGGGGCTATGGCTACACCTTC.

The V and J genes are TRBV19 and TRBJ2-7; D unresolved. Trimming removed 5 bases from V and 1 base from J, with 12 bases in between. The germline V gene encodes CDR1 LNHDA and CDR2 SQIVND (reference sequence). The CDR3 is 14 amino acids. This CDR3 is CASSSVASSYEQYF. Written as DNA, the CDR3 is TGTGCCAGTAGTTCGGTTGCGTCTTCCTACGAGCAGTACTTC.

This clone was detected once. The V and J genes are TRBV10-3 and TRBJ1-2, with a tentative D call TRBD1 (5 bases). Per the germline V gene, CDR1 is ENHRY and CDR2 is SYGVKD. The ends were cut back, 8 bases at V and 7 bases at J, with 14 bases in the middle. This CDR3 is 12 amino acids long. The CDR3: CAIAGGEGGYTF. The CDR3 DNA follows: TGTGCCATCGCTGGAGGGGAGGGTGGCTACACCTTC.

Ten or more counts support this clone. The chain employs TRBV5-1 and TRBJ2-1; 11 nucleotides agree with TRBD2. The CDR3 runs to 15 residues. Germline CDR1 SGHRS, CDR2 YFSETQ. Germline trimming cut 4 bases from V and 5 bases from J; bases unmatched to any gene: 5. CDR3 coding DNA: TGCGCCAGCAGCCGCGGGACTAGCGGAAACAATGAGCAGTTCTTC. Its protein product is CASSRGTSGNNEQFF.

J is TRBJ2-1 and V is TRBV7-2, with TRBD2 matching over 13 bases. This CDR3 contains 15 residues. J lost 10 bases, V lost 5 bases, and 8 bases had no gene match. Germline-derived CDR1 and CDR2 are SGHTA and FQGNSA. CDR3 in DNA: TGTGCCAGCAGCCCACGGACTAGCGGGAGTCAGGAGCAGTTCTTC. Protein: CASSPRTSGSQEQFF.

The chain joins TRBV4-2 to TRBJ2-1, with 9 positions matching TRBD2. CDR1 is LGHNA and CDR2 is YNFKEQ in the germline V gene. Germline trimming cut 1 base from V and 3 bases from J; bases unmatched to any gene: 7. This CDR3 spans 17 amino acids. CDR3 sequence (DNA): TGTGCCAGCAGCCAAGTGGCGGCTAGCGGGATCTACAATGAGCAGTTCTTC. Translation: CASSQVAASGIYNEQFF.

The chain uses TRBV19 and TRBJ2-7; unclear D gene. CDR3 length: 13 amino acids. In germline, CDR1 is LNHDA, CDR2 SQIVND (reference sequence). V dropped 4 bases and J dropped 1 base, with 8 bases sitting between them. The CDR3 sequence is CASSTARSYEQYF. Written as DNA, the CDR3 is TGTGCCAGTAGTACCGCTCGGTCCTACGAGCAGTACTTC.

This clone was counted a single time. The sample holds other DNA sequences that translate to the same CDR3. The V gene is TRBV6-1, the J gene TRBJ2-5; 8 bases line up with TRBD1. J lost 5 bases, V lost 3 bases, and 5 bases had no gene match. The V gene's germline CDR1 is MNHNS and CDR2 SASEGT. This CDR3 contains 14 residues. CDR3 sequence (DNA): TGTGCCAGCAGTGATCCAGGGGGCCAGGAGACCCAGTACTTC. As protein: CASSDPGGQETQYF.

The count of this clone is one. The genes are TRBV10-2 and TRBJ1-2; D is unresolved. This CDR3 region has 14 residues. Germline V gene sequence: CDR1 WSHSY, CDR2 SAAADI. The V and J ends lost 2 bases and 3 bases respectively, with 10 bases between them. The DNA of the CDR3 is TGCGCCAGCAGTGAGGCAGGTAGAGACTATGGCTACACCTTC. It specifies CASSEAGRDYGYTF.

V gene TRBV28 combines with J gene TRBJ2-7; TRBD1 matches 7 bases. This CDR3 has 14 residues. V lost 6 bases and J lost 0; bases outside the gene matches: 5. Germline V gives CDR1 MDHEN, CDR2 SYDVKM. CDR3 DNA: TGTGCCAGCAGAACCGGGACAGACTCCTACGAGCAGTACTTC. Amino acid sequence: CASRTGTDSYEQYF.

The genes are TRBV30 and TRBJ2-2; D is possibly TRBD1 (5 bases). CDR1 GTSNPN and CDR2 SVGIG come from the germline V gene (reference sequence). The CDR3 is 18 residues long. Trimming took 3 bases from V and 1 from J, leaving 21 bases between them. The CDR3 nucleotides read TGTGCCTGGAGCAACATAAGGGGTTCCCGGGTGAACACCGGGGAGCTGTTTTTT. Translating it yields CAWSNIRGSRVNTGELFF.

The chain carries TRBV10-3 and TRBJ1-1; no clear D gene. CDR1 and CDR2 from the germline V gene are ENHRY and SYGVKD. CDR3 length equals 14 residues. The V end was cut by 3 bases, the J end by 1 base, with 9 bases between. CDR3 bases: TGTGCCATCAGTGATCGAGCCTCGAACACTGAAGCTTTCTTT. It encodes CAISDRASNTEAFF.

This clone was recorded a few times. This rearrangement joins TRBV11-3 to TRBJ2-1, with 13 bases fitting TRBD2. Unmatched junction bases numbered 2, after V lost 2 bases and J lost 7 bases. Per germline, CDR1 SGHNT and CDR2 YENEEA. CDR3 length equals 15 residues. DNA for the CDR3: TGTGCCAGCAGCTTATCACTAGCGGGAGGGAATGAGCAGTTCTTC. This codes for CASSLSLAGGNEQFF.

This chain's CDR3 is CASSLVAGGPPDTQYF. The CDR3 region has the DNA TGTGCCAGCAGCTTAGTGGCGGGAGGCCCCCCAGATACGCAGTATTTT. V and J are TRBV7-2 and TRBJ2-3, with 8 bases aligning to TRBD2. The CDR3 spans 16 residues. With 1 base clipped from V and 4 bases from J, the junction kept 7 bases outside the gene matches. Germline lookup yields CDR1 SGHTA and CDR2 FQGNSA.

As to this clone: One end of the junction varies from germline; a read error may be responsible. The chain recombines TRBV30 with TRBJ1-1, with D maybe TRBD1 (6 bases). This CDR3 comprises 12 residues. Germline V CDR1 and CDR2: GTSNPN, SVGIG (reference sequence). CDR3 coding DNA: TGTGTCTGGAGTGTACAGGGTCCTGAAGCTTTCTTT. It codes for CVWSVQGPEAFF.

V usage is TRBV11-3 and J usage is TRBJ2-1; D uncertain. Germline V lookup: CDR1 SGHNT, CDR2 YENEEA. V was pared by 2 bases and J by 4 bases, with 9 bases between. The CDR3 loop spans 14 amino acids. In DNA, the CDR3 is TGTGCCAGCAGCTTAAATGGCGGTTACAATGAGCAGTTCTTC. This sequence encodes CASSLNGGYNEQFF.

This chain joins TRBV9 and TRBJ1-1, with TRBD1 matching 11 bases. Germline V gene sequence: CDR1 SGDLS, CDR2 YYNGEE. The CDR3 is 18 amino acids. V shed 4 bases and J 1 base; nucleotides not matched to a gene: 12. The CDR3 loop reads CASSPLTGTGGRNTEAFF. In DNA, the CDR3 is TGTGCCAGCAGCCCACTTACCGGGACAGGGGGACGGAACACTGAAGCTTTCTTT. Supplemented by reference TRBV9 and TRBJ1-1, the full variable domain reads DSGVTQTPKHLITATGQRVTLRCSPRSGDLSVYWYQQSLDQGLQFLIQYYNGEERAKGNILERFSAQQFPDLHSELNLSSLELGDSALYFCASSPLTGTGGRNTEAFFGQGTRLTVV.

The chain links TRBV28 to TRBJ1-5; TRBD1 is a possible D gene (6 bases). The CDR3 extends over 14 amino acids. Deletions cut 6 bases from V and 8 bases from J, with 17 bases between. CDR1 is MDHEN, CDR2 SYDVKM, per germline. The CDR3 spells CASSPTGMSEPQHF. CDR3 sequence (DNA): TGTGCCAGCAGCCCCACAGGGATGAGTGAGCCCCAGCATTTT.

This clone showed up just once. In DNA, the CDR3 is TGTGCCAGCAGCCAGACTAGCGGGAGTAGGAATGAGCAGTTCTTC. Translating gives CASSQTSGSRNEQFF. The rearrangement joins TRBV7-9 to TRBJ2-1, with 12 nucleotides matching TRBD2. The length of the CDR3 is 15 residues. Germline lookup yields CDR1 SEHNR and CDR2 FQNEAQ (reference sequence). J was trimmed by 7 bases and V by 5 bases; bases with no gene match: 6.

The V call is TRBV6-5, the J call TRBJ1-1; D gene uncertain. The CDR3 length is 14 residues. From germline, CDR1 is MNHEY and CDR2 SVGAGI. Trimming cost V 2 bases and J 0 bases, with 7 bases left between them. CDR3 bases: TGTGCCAGCAGTTACATGGCAATGAACACTGAAGCTTTCTTT. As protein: CASSYMAMNTEAFF.

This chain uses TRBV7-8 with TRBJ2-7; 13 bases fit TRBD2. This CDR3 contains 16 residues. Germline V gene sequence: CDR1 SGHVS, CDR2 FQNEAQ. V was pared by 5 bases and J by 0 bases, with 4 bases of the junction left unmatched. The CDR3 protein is CASSPGTSGNSYEQYF. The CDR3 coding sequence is TGTGCCAGCAGCCCAGGGACTAGCGGGAACTCCTACGAGCAGTACTTC.

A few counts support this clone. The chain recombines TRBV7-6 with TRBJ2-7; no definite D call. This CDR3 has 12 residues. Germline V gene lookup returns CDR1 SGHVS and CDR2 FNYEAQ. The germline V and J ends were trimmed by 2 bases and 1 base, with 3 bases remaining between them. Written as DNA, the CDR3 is TGTGCCAGCAGCTTACGGTCCTACGAGCAGTACTTC. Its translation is CASSLRSYEQYF.